This entry concerns a single T cell receptor (beta chain). This specimen comes from a study of identical twins. A single record per CDR3 protein comes from TCRdb applying MiXCR to the 5' RACE reads. The profile shows about 920,000 distinct CDR3 sequences, more than 9% of them singletons. These data were likewise used in another study, on yellow fever vaccine responses in identical twins.

The material sequenced was PBMCs. The receptor's source is a woman between 18 and 30 years old in good health.

In nucleotides, the CDR3 is TGCGCCAGCAAACCAGGGGCAACTAATGAAAAACTGTTTTTT. It is translated as CASKPGATNEKLFF. This chain links TRBV4-1 with TRBJ1-4; tentatively, D is TRBD1 (6 bases). Germline V CDR1 and CDR2: MGHRA, YSYEKL. The length of the CDR3 is 14 residues. V was trimmed by 7 bases and J by 0 bases, leaving 9 bases between them.